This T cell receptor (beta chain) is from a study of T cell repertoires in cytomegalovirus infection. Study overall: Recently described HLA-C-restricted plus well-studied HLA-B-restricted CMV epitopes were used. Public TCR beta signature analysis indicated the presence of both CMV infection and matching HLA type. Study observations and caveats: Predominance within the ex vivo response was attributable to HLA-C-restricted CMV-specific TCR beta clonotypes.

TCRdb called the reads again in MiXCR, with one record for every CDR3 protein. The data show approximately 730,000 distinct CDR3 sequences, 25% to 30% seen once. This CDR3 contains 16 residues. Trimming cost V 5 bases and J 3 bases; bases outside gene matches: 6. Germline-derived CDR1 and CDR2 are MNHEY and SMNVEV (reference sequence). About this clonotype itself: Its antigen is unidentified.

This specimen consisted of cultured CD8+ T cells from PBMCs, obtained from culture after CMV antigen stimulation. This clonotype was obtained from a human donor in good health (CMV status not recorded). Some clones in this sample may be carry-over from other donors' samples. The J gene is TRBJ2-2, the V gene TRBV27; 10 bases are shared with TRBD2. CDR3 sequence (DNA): TGTGCCAGCAGTCAGACTAGCGGGTTTTACACCGGGGAGCTGTTTTTT. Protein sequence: CASSQTSGFYTGELFF.